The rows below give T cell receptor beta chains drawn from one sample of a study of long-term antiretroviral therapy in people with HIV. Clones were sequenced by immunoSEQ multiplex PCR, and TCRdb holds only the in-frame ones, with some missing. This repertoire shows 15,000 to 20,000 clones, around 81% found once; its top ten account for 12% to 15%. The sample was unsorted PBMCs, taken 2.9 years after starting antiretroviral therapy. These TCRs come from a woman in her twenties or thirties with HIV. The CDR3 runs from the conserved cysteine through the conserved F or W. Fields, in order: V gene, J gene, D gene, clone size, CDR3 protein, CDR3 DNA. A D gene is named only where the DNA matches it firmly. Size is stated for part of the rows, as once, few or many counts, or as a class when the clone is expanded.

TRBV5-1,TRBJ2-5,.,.,CASSLESPKETQYF,TGCGCCAGCAGCTTGGAGTCGCCGAAAGAGACCCAGTACTTC
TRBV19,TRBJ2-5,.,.,CASSITGGFHETQYF,TGTGCCAGTAGTATTACGGGGGGCTTCCACGAGACCCAGTACTTC
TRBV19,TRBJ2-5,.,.,CASSGVRETQYF,TGTGCCAGTAGTGGTGTGAGAGAGACCCAGTACTTC
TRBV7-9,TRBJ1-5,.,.,CASSTGNQPQHF,TGTGCCAGCAGCACTGGGAATCAGCCCCAGCATTTT
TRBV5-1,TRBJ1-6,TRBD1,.,CASSLEGQGYSPLHF,TGCGCCAGCAGCTTGGAGGGACAGGGCTATTCACCCCTCCACTTT
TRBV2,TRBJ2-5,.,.,CASSEARGGETQYF,TGTGCCAGCAGTGAAGCGAGAGGTGGGGAGACCCAGTACTTC
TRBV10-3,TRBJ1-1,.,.,CAAGIIGIEAFF,TGTGCCGCCGGGATTATAGGGATTGAAGCTTTCTTT
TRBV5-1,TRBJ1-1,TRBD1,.,CASSSWTGQEAFF,TGCGCCAGCAGCTCCTGGACAGGACAAGAAGCTTTCTTT
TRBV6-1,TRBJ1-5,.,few,CASKAANQPQHF,TGTGCCAGCAAGGCGGCCAACCAGCCCCAGCATTTT
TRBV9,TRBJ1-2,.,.,CASSVAGLKGYTF,TGTGCCAGCAGCGTTGCAGGGCTTAAGGGCTACACCTTC
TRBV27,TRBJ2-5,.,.,CASRSSGQETQYF,TGTGCCAGCAGGTCGTCGGGACAAGAGACCCAGTACTTC
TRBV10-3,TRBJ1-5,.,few,CAISETGRAGNQPQHF,TGTGCCATCAGTGAGACTGGGAGGGCAGGGAATCAGCCCCAGCATTTT
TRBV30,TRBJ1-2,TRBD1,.,CAWDDRGSDGYTF,TGTGCCTGGGACGACAGGGGATCCGATGGCTACACCTTC
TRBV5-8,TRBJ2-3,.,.,CASRPGTGNTQYF,TGTGCCAGCAGACCTGGTACAGGGAATACGCAGTATTTT
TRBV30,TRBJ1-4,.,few,CAWSSGYNEKLFF,TGTGCCTGGAGTTCTGGGTATAATGAAAAACTGTTTTTT
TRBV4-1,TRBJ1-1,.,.,CASSQVWGNANTEAFF,TGCGCCAGCAGCCAAGTCTGGGGCAATGCTAACACTGAAGCTTTCTTT
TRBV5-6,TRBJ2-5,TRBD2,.,CASTLVVSGSQETQYF,TGTGCCAGCACCCTGGTTGTTAGCGGGTCCCAAGAGACCCAGTACTTC
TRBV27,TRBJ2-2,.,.,CASIGGGLSTGELFF,TGTGCCAGCATAGGGGGGGGGCTGAGCACCGGGGAGCTGTTTTTT
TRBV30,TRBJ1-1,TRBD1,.,CAWTERTGHTEAFF,TGTGCCTGGACCGAAAGGACAGGGCACACTGAAGCTTTCTTT
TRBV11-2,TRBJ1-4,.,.,CASSLSRLNEKLFF,TGTGCCAGCAGCTTATCTCGGCTCAATGAAAAACTGTTTTTT
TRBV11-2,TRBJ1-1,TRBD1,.,CASSLGGRGRGYTEAFF,TGTGCCAGCAGCTTAGGAGGGAGGGGGCGCGGGTACACTGAAGCTTTCTTT
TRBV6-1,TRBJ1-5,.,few,CASSVVAGDQPQHF,TGTGCCAGCAGTGTCGTGGCGGGGGATCAGCCCCAGCATTTT
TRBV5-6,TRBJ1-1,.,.,CASSLRGRANTEAFF,TGTGCCAGCAGCTTGAGGGGCAGGGCGAACACTGAAGCTTTCTTT
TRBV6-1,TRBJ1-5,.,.,CASSEHGSRQPQHF,TGTGCCAGCAGTGAACACGGTAGTCGGCAGCCCCAGCATTTT
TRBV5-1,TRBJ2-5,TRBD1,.,CASSLGQGTSMAQYF,TGCGCCAGCAGCTTAGGACAGGGGACTTCCATGGCCCAGTACTTC
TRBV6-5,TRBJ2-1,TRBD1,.,CASQQGASRNEQFF,TGTGCCAGCCAACAGGGGGCAAGTCGCAATGAGCAGTTCTTC
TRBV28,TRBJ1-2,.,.,CAILDSRHGYTF,TGTGCCATCCTGGACAGCAGGCATGGCTACACCTTC
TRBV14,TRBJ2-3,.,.,CASSQDLQYTQYF,TGTGCCAGCAGCCAAGACCTACAGTATACGCAGTATTTT
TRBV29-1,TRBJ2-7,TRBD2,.,CSVWLAGGYEQYF,TGCAGCGTTTGGCTAGCGGGGGGCTACGAGCAGTACTTC
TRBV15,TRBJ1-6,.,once,CATSRDPGDNSPLHF,TGTGCCACCAGCAGAGATCCAGGGGACAATTCACCCCTCCACTTT
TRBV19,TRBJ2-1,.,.,CASSISGTPYLGRFF,TGTGCCAGTAGTATTTCCGGGACGCCTTATCTGGGACGGTTCTTC
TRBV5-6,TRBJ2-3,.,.,CASSLETAWADTQYF,TGTGCCAGCAGCTTGGAAACCGCGTGGGCAGATACGCAGTATTTT
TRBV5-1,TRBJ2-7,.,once,CASSLNSPSSYEQYF,TGCGCCAGCAGCTTGAACAGTCCGAGCTCCTACGAGCAGTACTTC
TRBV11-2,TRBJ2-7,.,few,CASSLTVPGIYEQYF,TGTGCCAGCAGCTTAACGGTTCCAGGAATCTACGAGCAGTACTTC